The 29 T cell receptor beta chains in this list originate from one sample, sequenced in a study of identical twins. TCRdb passed the 5' RACE reads through MiXCR, listing each CDR3 protein once. The data hold a few hundred thousand distinct CDR3 sequences, with approximately 10% observed a single time. These data are also associated with another study on yellow fever vaccine responses in identical twins.

The sequencing sample was made of PBMCs. All receptors come from a woman aged 18-29 years in good health.

Ten or more counts support this clonotype. The V gene is TRBV27, the J gene TRBJ2-1, with D hard to call. CDR1 is MNHEY, CDR2 SMNVEV, per germline (reference sequence). V lost 2 bases to trimming and J lost 2 bases, with 13 bases between them. The CDR3 is 16 residues long. The CDR3 nucleotides are TGTGCCAGCAGTTTAAGGGTTGCCTCTCCCTACAATGAGCAGTTCTTC. Encoded protein: CASSLRVASPYNEQFF.

This clonotype has more than one count but fewer than ten. The rearrangement uses TRBV5-1 and TRBJ2-1; the D gene is possibly TRBD1 (6 bases). In germline, CDR1 is SGHRS, CDR2 YFSETQ. Trimming took off 3 bases at V and 12 bases at J, with 10 bases between the two ends. The CDR3 spans 11 residues. The CDR3 region has the DNA TGCGCCAGCAGCTCGCAGACAGGGCAGTTCTTC. It yields the protein CASSSQTGQFF. Filled out from reference TRBV5-1 and TRBJ2-1, the complete variable domain reads KAGVTQTPRYLIKTRGQQVTLSCSPISGHRSVSWYQQTPGQGLQFLFEYFSETQRNKGNFPGRFSGRQFSNSRSEMNVSTLELGDSALYLCASSSQTGQFFGPGTRLTVL.

This clonotype was counted at least ten times. The CDR3 DNA sequence: TGCGCCAGCAGCCAAGAAATCCAGGTTTCCGGGATCGAGCAGTACTTC. It yields the protein CASSQEIQVSGIEQYF. This chain links TRBV4-3 with TRBJ2-7; D possibly corresponds to TRBD2 (5 bases). The germline gives CDR1 LGHNA, CDR2 YSLEER. The CDR3 has 16 amino acids. V lost 0 bases and J lost 6, with 18 bases in between.

This clonotype was recorded many times. The J gene is TRBJ2-3, the V gene TRBV7-2; 11 bases map to TRBD2. This CDR3 is built from 15 residues. The J segment lost 4 bases and the V segment lost 1 base, leaving 1 base of the junction unmatched. The germline V gene encodes CDR1 SGHTA and CDR2 FQGNSA. DNA of the CDR3: TGTGCCAGCAGCTTAGTTAGCGGGGGGGCAGATACGCAGTATTTT. Protein: CASSLVSGGADTQYF.

To note about this clonotype: At one end the junction does not follow the germline gene, possibly because of a read error. The chain couples TRBV20-1 to TRBJ2-4; weak D call: TRBD2 (6 bases). Germline V gene sequence: CDR1 DFQATT, CDR2 SNEGSKA (reference sequence). This CDR3 comprises 14 residues. CDR3 sequence reads: CSANRDLAKNFQYF. The CDR3 region has the DNA TGCAGTGCCAATAGGGACTTAGCCAAAAACTTTCAGTACTTC.

This clonotype was found a few times. The gene calls are TRBV5-6 and TRBJ2-7; D is possibly TRBD1 (6 bases). Between the trimmed V and J ends, which lost 1 base and 4 bases, there was a span of 15 bases. In germline, CDR1 is SGHDT, CDR2 YYEEEE. This CDR3 comprises 15 residues. The chain's CDR3 is CASSLPGDRVYEQYF. CDR3 sequence (DNA): TGTGCCAGCAGCTTGCCAGGGGACCGCGTGTACGAGCAGTACTTC.

V is TRBV28 and J is TRBJ2-7; a weak D match, TRBD1 (5 bases). The V end lost 4 bases, the J end lost 1 base, and 17 bases lay between the germline ends. This CDR3 is 16 amino acids long. Germline assignment: CDR1 MDHEN and CDR2 SYDVKM. The CDR3: CASSSPKTGLSYEQYF. The CDR3, as DNA: TGTGCCAGCAGTTCACCAAAAACAGGATTATCCTACGAGCAGTACTTC.

The chain links TRBV4-2 to TRBJ2-1; 7 bases match TRBD2. Trimming took 0 bases from V and 3 from J; bases not matched to a gene: 11. Germline V gene data show CDR1 as LGHNA and CDR2 as YNFKEQ. The CDR3 totals 18 residues. CDR3 coding DNA: TGTGCCAGCAGCCAAGATAGTTTGGTTGCTAGCGGCTACAATGAGCAGTTCTTC. Protein: CASSQDSLVASGYNEQFF.

The table lists this clonotype with many counts. The gene calls are TRBV6-4 and TRBJ2-3; D unresolved. The CDR3 covers 14 residues. The ends were cut back, 2 bases at V and 0 bases at J, with 6 bases in the middle. In germline, CDR1 is MRHNA, CDR2 SNTAGT. Here the CDR3 DNA reads TGTGCCAGCAGTGACGACGGTAGCACAGATACGCAGTATTTT. This codes for CASSDDGSTDTQYF.

The chain recombines TRBV11-2 with TRBJ2-1, with 13 nucleotides matching TRBD2. The V gene's germline CDR1 is SGHAT and CDR2 FQNNGV. V gave up 1 base and J gave up 12 bases; unmatched junction bases: 6. The CDR3 sequence is 15 residues long. CDR3 DNA: TGTGCCAGCAGCTTAGGCGGGACTAGCGGGAAGGGGCAGTTCTTC. Its protein product is CASSLGGTSGKGQFF.

This clonotype has just a few counts. The chain links TRBV29-1 to TRBJ2-5; D possibly corresponds to TRBD2 (5 bases). Germline loops: CDR1 SQVTM, CDR2 ANQGSEA. The CDR3 sequence is 13 residues long. V was pared by 7 bases and J by 5 bases, with 17 bases between. CDR3 DNA: TGCAGCGCTATACTAGGAGCTAGTGAGACCCAGTACTTC. Amino acid sequence: CSAILGASETQYF. Supplemented by reference TRBV29-1 and TRBJ2-5, the full variable domain reads SAVISQKPSRDICQRGTSLTIQCQVDSQVTMMFWYRQQPGQSLTLIATANQGSEATYESGFVIDKFPISRPNLTFSTLTVSNMSPEDSSIYLCSAILGASETQYFGPGTRLLVL.

The chain is built from TRBV7-9 and TRBJ2-1; 7 bases map to TRBD1. This CDR3 comprises 16 residues. The V and J ends lost 5 bases and 4 bases, in that order; junction bases with no gene match: 11. In germline, CDR1 is SEHNR, CDR2 FQNEAQ (reference sequence). The CDR3 reads CASSKGQPNSYNEQFF. DNA for the CDR3: TGTGCCAGCAGCAAGGGACAGCCCAACTCTTACAATGAGCAGTTCTTC.

This clonotype was seen many times. The chain recombines TRBV24-1 with TRBJ2-1, with a weak D call TRBD1 (7 bases). There are 17 residues in the CDR3. Germline loops: CDR1 KGHDR, CDR2 SFDVKD. The V gene lost 4 bases and the J gene lost 0 bases, with 15 bases spanning the gap. The CDR3 DNA is TGTGCCACCAGTGACCAGGCGGGACAGAGCTCCTACAATGAGCAGTTCTTC. It is translated as CATSDQAGQSSYNEQFF.

This chain connects TRBV29-1 to TRBJ1-2; D is uncertain. The CDR3 runs 12 residues. The germline V gene encodes CDR1 SQVTM and CDR2 ANQGSEA. This CDR3 is CTTTKPNYGYTF. The CDR3 DNA sequence: TGCACCACCACGAAACCTAACTATGGCTACACCTTC.

The rearrangement uses TRBV4-1 and TRBJ2-1, with 7 bases identical to TRBD2. J lost 2 bases, V lost 2 bases, and 3 bases had no gene match. This CDR3 has 15 amino acids. Looked up from germline, CDR1 is MGHRA and CDR2 is YSYEKL. CDR3 coding DNA: TGCGCCAGCAGCCAACCCGGGACTACCTACAATGAGCAGTTCTTC. Translation gives CASSQPGTTYNEQFF.

This clonotype was observed a handful of times. The chain recombines TRBV10-3 with TRBJ2-7; a possible D gene is TRBD2 (5 bases). CDR3 size: 12 residues. Germline CDR1 reads ENHRY; CDR2 reads SYGVKD. V was pared by 11 bases and J by 7 bases, with 18 bases between. CDR3 amino acids: CALSAPSGEQYF. CDR3 coding DNA: TGTGCCCTTTCTGCGCCTTCGGGAGAGCAGTACTTC.

This clonotype showed up just a few times. The chain recombines TRBV12-3 or TRBV12-4 with TRBJ2-1, with D perhaps matching TRBD1 or TRBD2 (5 bases each). V dropped 5 bases and J dropped 15 bases, with 17 bases sitting between them. The CDR3 is 12 residues long. The CDR3 region is CASSPGQGPGFF. The CDR3 DNA reads as TGTGCCAGCAGTCCGGGGCAGGGCCCGGGGTTCTTC.

This clonotype was counted at least ten times. The chain carries TRBV10-2 and TRBJ2-1; D tentatively reads TRBD1 or TRBD2 (5 bases each). The germline gives CDR1 WSHSY, CDR2 SAAADI. The CDR3 loop spans 19 amino acids. V shed 8 bases and J shed 0 bases, with 26 bases lying between them. The CDR3 region has the DNA TGCGCCAGCGGAGGAAGGGGCTTAGGAGACCCGAGCTCCTACAATGAGCAGTTCTTC. It specifies CASGGRGLGDPSSYNEQFF.

In this sample, this clonotype turned up once. CDR3: CASSDHREGLAGPTDTQYF. The CDR3, as DNA: TGTGCCAGCAGCGACCACCGGGAGGGACTAGCGGGTCCTACAGATACGCAGTATTTT. The rearrangement uses TRBV11-2 and TRBJ2-3; 12 nucleotides line up with TRBD2. J gave up 3 bases and V 5 bases, and 15 bases lay outside the gene matches. The CDR3 has 19 amino acids. Germline CDR1 is SGHAT and CDR2 is FQNNGV.

V gene TRBV5-8 combines with J gene TRBJ2-1; no clear D gene. This CDR3 is built from 14 residues. V was pared by 6 bases and J by 1 base, with 11 bases between. Looked up from germline, CDR1 is SGHTS and CDR2 is YDEGEE. The CDR3 protein is CASTPNPSYNEQFF. CDR3 nucleotide sequence: TGTGCCAGCACCCCCAACCCATCCTACAATGAGCAGTTCTTC. The complete variable domain, with remaining parts taken from reference TRBV5-8 and TRBJ2-1, reads EAGVTQSPTHLIKTRGQQATLRCSPISGHTSVYWYQQALGLGLQFLLWYDEGEERNRGNFPPRFSGRQFPNYSSELNVNALELEDSALYLCASTPNPSYNEQFFGPGTRLTVL.

This clonotype was observed a few times. V is TRBV28 and J is TRBJ2-3; 12 bases are a match to TRBD2. J was trimmed by 3 bases and V by 6 bases; bases with no gene match: 4. Germline CDR1 MDHEN, CDR2 SYDVKM. This CDR3 has 15 residues. The CDR3 region is CASRVLAGGTDTQYF. CDR3 nucleotides: TGTGCCAGCAGGGTCCTAGCGGGAGGGACAGATACGCAGTATTTT.

With regard to this clonotype: A read error may be the cause here, since a much bigger clone is one base away. The chain carries TRBV12-3 or TRBV12-4 and TRBJ2-7, with unresolved D. CDR3 length equals 12 residues. The chain's CDR3 is CASSSARYEHYF. CDR3 DNA: TGTGCCAGCAGTTCGGCAAGGTACGAGCATTACTTC.

This clonotype was seen only a few times. The rearrangement joins TRBV6-1 to TRBJ1-2; D ambiguous. Germline CDR1 MNHNS, CDR2 SASEGT. Trimming cost V 7 bases and J 8 bases, with 20 bases left between them. The CDR3 spans 14 residues. Written as DNA, the CDR3 is TGTGCCAGCATTCCCCCAAAGGCCGCGGGAGGCTACACCTTC. It yields the protein CASIPPKAAGGYTF.

In its sample, this clonotype was seen many times. The J gene is TRBJ2-7, the V gene TRBV3-1, with D tentatively TRBD1 (6 bases). The CDR3 has 17 residues. With 4 bases removed from V and 3 bases from J, the gap between germline ends came to 22 bases. Germline V gene sequence: CDR1 LGHDT, CDR2 YNNKEL (reference sequence). DNA of the CDR3: TGTGCCAGCAGCCCCGTTAACACCGGGACAAATCTCTACGAGCAGTACTTC. Translation gives CASSPVNTGTNLYEQYF.

V is TRBV12-3 or TRBV12-4 and J is TRBJ2-3; TRBD2 matches 11 bases. Trimming cost V 1 base and J 7 bases; bases outside gene matches: 4. CDR3 length: 15 residues. The CDR3 reads CASSLVAGGTHTQYF. In DNA, the CDR3 is TGTGCCAGCAGTTTAGTAGCGGGGGGGACCCATACGCAGTATTTT.

This clonotype was counted ten times or more. The CDR3 sequence: CVAGASTDTQYF. The CDR3 region has the DNA TGTGTCGCGGGGGCCAGCACAGATACGCAGTATTTT. The J gene is TRBJ2-3, the V gene TRBV7-9; TRBD2 is a possible D gene (7 bases). Germline assignment: CDR1 SEHNR and CDR2 FQNEAQ (reference sequence). This CDR3 spans 12 amino acids.

The chain combines TRBV2 with TRBJ2-1; 9 bases are shared with TRBD2. This CDR3 is 15 amino acids long. V gave up 4 bases and J gave up 7 bases; unmatched junction bases: 8. CDR1 is SNHLY, CDR2 FYNNEI, per germline. CDR3: CASSGPSGTGNEQFF. In DNA, the CDR3 is TGTGCCAGCAGTGGGCCTAGCGGGACCGGAAATGAGCAGTTCTTC. Drawing the rest from reference TRBV2 and TRBJ2-1, the complete variable domain is EPEVTQTPSHQVTQMGQEVILRCVPISNHLYFYWYRQILGQKVEFLVSFYNNEISEKSEIFDDQFSVERPDGSNFTLKIRSTKLEDSAMYFCASSGPSGTGNEQFFGPGTRLTVL.

Ten or more counts support this clonotype. This chain joins TRBV11-2 and TRBJ2-2, with 15 nucleotides matching TRBD2. This CDR3 is 16 amino acids long. V shed 5 bases and J 6 bases; nucleotides not matched to a gene: 4. Per germline, CDR1 SGHAT and CDR2 FQNNGV. CDR3 sequence reads: CASSTRTSGRAGELFF. The CDR3 coding sequence is TGTGCCAGCAGCACGCGGACTAGCGGGAGGGCCGGGGAGCTGTTTTTT.

This chain joins TRBV5-4 and TRBJ1-6, with D possibly being TRBD1 (5 bases). This CDR3 comprises 16 residues. Trimming pared 2 bases from V and 6 bases from J, leaving 15 bases between. Germline CDR1 is SGHNT and CDR2 is YYREEE (reference sequence). CDR3 sequence reads: CASSFPGAGSNSPLHF. The CDR3, as DNA: TGTGCCAGCAGCTTCCCCGGGGCGGGAAGTAATTCACCCCTCCACTTT.